This T cell receptor (beta chain) was identified during a study of cytotoxic CD8 clonotypes in ibrutinib-treated CLL. The method was immunoSEQ multiplex PCR; TCRdb's version includes in-frame clones alone and lacks a portion of them. The sample includes about 17,000 clones, about 61% of them seen just once. Whole-study results and caveats: Higher clonality was seen at ibrutinib response and a return toward baseline at progression. Baseline-level clonality went beyond age-matched healthy donors and moved in step with circulating CD8+ T-cell counts. Public clonotypes, found uncommonly, either contracted or stayed stable on treatment.

As regards this clone: Its antigen is not known.

The germline CDR1 and CDR2 sequences are GTSNPN and SVGIG (reference sequence). With 0 bases removed from V and 9 bases from J, the gap between germline ends came to 9 bases. The CDR3 is 12 amino acids. The receptor was isolated from a human donor with chronic lymphocytic leukemia. V gene TRBV30 combines with J gene TRBJ2-1; D unclear. The sample was PBMCs, taken after 12 months of ibrutinib treatment. The chain's CDR3 is CAWSVLDGEQFF. CDR3 coding DNA: TGTGCCTGGAGTGTTCTCGATGGTGAGCAGTTCTTC.